Listed below are T cell receptor beta chains from one sample, sequenced in a study of shared clonotypes between healthy human individuals. Profiled with immunoSEQ multiplex PCR; TCRdb holds only in-frame clones, not every one. This sample has roughly 2,500,000 clones, with more than 85% found just once. Sequenced input: naive CD4+ T cells from PBMCs. Source of these receptors: a young man in good health. Some clones in this sample may be carry-over from other donors' samples. CDR3s include the opening cysteine and the closing phenylalanine or tryptophan. Fields, in order: CDR3 protein, CDR3 DNA, V gene, J gene, clone size, D gene. D genes are given only for firm matches. The listing skips clone size in some rows; elsewhere it reads once, few, many or a size class.

CDR3 protein: CASSLTPASVYNEQFF; CDR3 DNA: TGTGCCAGCAGCTTAACGCCGGCTAGCGTGTACAATGAGCAGTTCTTC; V gene: TRBV7-3; J gene: TRBJ2-1; clone size: once; D gene: .
CDR3 protein: CASSETSGRPGDTQYF; CDR3 DNA: TGTGCCAGCAGCGAGACTAGCGGGAGACCAGGAGATACGCAGTATTTT; V gene: TRBV9; J gene: TRBJ2-3; clone size: .; D gene: TRBD2
CDR3 protein: CASSRGIPGELFF; CDR3 DNA: TGTGCCAGCAGTCGGGGGATTCCGGGGGAGCTGTTTTTT; V gene: TRBV6-5; J gene: TRBJ2-2; clone size: once; D gene: .
CDR3 protein: CASSSWTGEETQYF; CDR3 DNA: TGTGCCAGCAGCAGCTGGACAGGGGAAGAGACCCAGTACTTC; V gene: TRBV7-7; J gene: TRBJ2-5; clone size: .; D gene: TRBD1
CDR3 protein: CASSYRQGRTDTQYF; CDR3 DNA: TGTGCCAGCAGTTACCGGCAGGGTCGCACAGATACGCAGTATTTT; V gene: TRBV6-5; J gene: TRBJ2-3; clone size: .; D gene: .
CDR3 protein: CASSLTGQPQHF; CDR3 DNA: TGTGCCAGCAGTTTGACGGGGCAGCCCCAGCATTTT; V gene: TRBV28; J gene: TRBJ1-5; clone size: .; D gene: .
CDR3 protein: CASTMGRVGTQYF; CDR3 DNA: TGTGCCAGCACCATGGGTAGAGTCGGTACGCAGTATTTT; V gene: TRBV5-6; J gene: TRBJ2-3; clone size: .; D gene: .
CDR3 protein: CASSLGTGRTEAFF; CDR3 DNA: TGTGCCAGCAGTCTGGGGACAGGGCGAACTGAAGCTTTCTTT; V gene: TRBV11-2; J gene: TRBJ1-1; clone size: once; D gene: TRBD1
CDR3 protein: CASSLRPEGGGYTF; CDR3 DNA: TGTGCCAGCAGCTTGAGGCCAGAGGGTGGAGGCTACACCTTC; V gene: TRBV7-8; J gene: TRBJ1-2; clone size: .; D gene: .
CDR3 protein: CASSRTAPGSTGELFF; CDR3 DNA: TGCGCCAGCAGCCGAACCGCACCGGGATCCACCGGGGAGCTGTTTTTT; V gene: TRBV4-3; J gene: TRBJ2-2; clone size: .; D gene: .
CDR3 protein: CASSKGQVPEAFF; CDR3 DNA: TGTGCCAGTAGTAAAGGACAGGTCCCTGAAGCTTTCTTT; V gene: TRBV19; J gene: TRBJ1-1; clone size: few; D gene: TRBD1
CDR3 protein: CASSPGQGAGEQYF; CDR3 DNA: TGTGCCAGCTCACCAGGGCAGGGGGCAGGCGAGCAGTACTTC; V gene: TRBV18; J gene: TRBJ2-7; clone size: .; D gene: TRBD1
CDR3 protein: CASSSYDRALLKVAEAFF; CDR3 DNA: TGTGCCAGCAGCTCCTACGACAGGGCATTGTTGAAGGTGGCGGAAGCTTTCTTT; V gene: TRBV7-9; J gene: TRBJ1-1; clone size: .; D gene: TRBD1
CDR3 protein: CASSFPGTSGTGELFF; CDR3 DNA: TGTGCCAGCAGCTTCCCGGGGACTAGCGGCACCGGGGAGCTGTTTTTT; V gene: TRBV7-2; J gene: TRBJ2-2; clone size: .; D gene: TRBD2
CDR3 protein: CASSQDDRSTWAEAFF; CDR3 DNA: TGTGCCAGCAGCCAAGATGACCGCTCCACGTGGGCTGAAGCTTTCTTT; V gene: TRBV4-2; J gene: TRBJ1-1; clone size: .; D gene: .
CDR3 protein: CASSLPQGARRPEQFF; CDR3 DNA: TGTGCCAGCAGTTTGCCTCAGGGGGCGCGTCGCCCGGAGCAGTTCTTC; V gene: TRBV28; J gene: TRBJ2-1; clone size: .; D gene: TRBD1
CDR3 protein: CASSLSSGVGETQYF; CDR3 DNA: TGTGCCAGCAGCTTAAGTTCGGGAGTCGGAGAGACCCAGTACTTC; V gene: TRBV7-2; J gene: TRBJ2-5; clone size: once; D gene: .
CDR3 protein: CASNQWGGYTEAFF; CDR3 DNA: TGTGCCAGCAACCAGTGGGGGGGGTATACTGAAGCTTTCTTT; V gene: TRBV5-6; J gene: TRBJ1-1; clone size: .; D gene: .
CDR3 protein: CASSSGMATEAFF; CDR3 DNA: TGTGCCAGCAGCTCCGGGATGGCCACTGAAGCTTTCTTT; V gene: TRBV11-3; J gene: TRBJ1-1; clone size: few; D gene: .
CDR3 protein: CASSFPQGTSGDTQYF; CDR3 DNA: TGTGCCAGCAGCTTTCCCCAGGGTACCTCGGGGGATACGCAGTATTTT; V gene: TRBV7-3; J gene: TRBJ2-3; clone size: .; D gene: .
CDR3 protein: CASRPQWGSNTIYF; CDR3 DNA: TGTGCCAGTAGGCCCCAATGGGGAAGCAACACCATATATTTT; V gene: TRBV19; J gene: TRBJ1-3; clone size: .; D gene: .
CDR3 protein: CASSPPGTSGSQTQYF; CDR3 DNA: TGTGCCAGCAGCCCCCCCGGGACTAGCGGGAGTCAGACCCAGTACTTC; V gene: TRBV9; J gene: TRBJ2-5; clone size: .; D gene: TRBD2
CDR3 protein: CASSGGLAGTYNEQFF; CDR3 DNA: TGTGCCAGCAGCGGGGGACTAGCGGGAACTTACAATGAGCAGTTCTTC; V gene: TRBV5-6; J gene: TRBJ2-1; clone size: .; D gene: TRBD2
CDR3 protein: CASGWGTSGRAGANVLTF; CDR3 DNA: TGTGCCAGCGGTTGGGGGACTAGCGGGAGGGCTGGGGCCAACGTCCTGACTTTC; V gene: TRBV9; J gene: TRBJ2-6; clone size: .; D gene: TRBD2
CDR3 protein: CASSVQGPAGELFF; CDR3 DNA: TGTGCCAGCAGCGTACAGGGGCCGGCCGGGGAGCTGTTTTTT; V gene: TRBV9; J gene: TRBJ2-2; clone size: once; D gene: .
CDR3 protein: CASSFLSASGANVLTF; CDR3 DNA: TGTGCCAGCAGTTTCTTAAGCGCCTCTGGGGCCAACGTCCTGACTTTC; V gene: TRBV27; J gene: TRBJ2-6; clone size: .; D gene: .
CDR3 protein: CASSLASGINNEQFF; CDR3 DNA: TGCGCCAGCAGCTTGGCTAGCGGGATAAACAATGAGCAGTTCTTC; V gene: TRBV5-1; J gene: TRBJ2-1; clone size: once; D gene: TRBD2
CDR3 protein: CASSLVWQTTEAFF; CDR3 DNA: TGTGCCAGCAGCTTAGTTTGGCAGACCACTGAAGCTTTCTTT; V gene: TRBV7-8; J gene: TRBJ1-1; clone size: .; D gene: .
CDR3 protein: CASSQDIGGENTF; CDR3 DNA: TGTGCCAGCAGCCAAGATATAGGGGGCGAGAACACCTTC; V gene: TRBV14; J gene: TRBJ1-2; clone size: .; D gene: TRBD1
CDR3 protein: CASSLGSSNYGYTF; CDR3 DNA: TGTGCCAGCAGCTTGGGCAGCTCAAACTATGGCTACACCTTC; V gene: TRBV7-3; J gene: TRBJ1-2; clone size: .; D gene: .
CDR3 protein: CASMLVLPETQYF; CDR3 DNA: TGTGCCAGCATGCTTGTCCTCCCCGAGACCCAGTACTTC; V gene: TRBV2; J gene: TRBJ2-5; clone size: .; D gene: .
CDR3 protein: CASETGTTDTQYF; CDR3 DNA: TGTGCCAGCGAGACAGGGACCACAGATACGCAGTATTTT; V gene: TRBV6-1; J gene: TRBJ2-3; clone size: .; D gene: TRBD1
CDR3 protein: CASRGNSNQPQHF; CDR3 DNA: TGTGCCAGCCGGGGAAATAGCAATCAGCCCCAGCATTTT; V gene: TRBV7-6; J gene: TRBJ1-5; clone size: .; D gene: .
CDR3 protein: CASSPPLFPVRTQYF; CDR3 DNA: TGTGCCAGCTCACCACCCTTATTCCCGGTAAGGACCCAGTACTTC; V gene: TRBV18; J gene: TRBJ2-5; clone size: once; D gene: .
CDR3 protein: CASSFGGQYTGELFF; CDR3 DNA: TGCGCCAGCAGTTTCGGGGGGCAGTACACCGGGGAGCTGTTTTTT; V gene: TRBV5-1; J gene: TRBJ2-2; clone size: once; D gene: .
CDR3 protein: CASSYSGSIAQEQFF; CDR3 DNA: TGTGCCAGCAGTTACTCGGGATCTATAGCCCAAGAGCAGTTCTTC; V gene: TRBV6-5; J gene: TRBJ2-1; clone size: .; D gene: .
CDR3 protein: CASSLGGRNTEAFF; CDR3 DNA: TGTGCCAGCAGCTTAGGGGGCAGGAACACTGAAGCTTTCTTT; V gene: TRBV7-8; J gene: TRBJ1-1; clone size: .; D gene: .
CDR3 protein: CASSLMEGRWGYTF; CDR3 DNA: TGTGCCAGCAGTTTAATGGAGGGGCGGTGGGGCTACACCTTC; V gene: TRBV28; J gene: TRBJ1-2; clone size: .; D gene: .
CDR3 protein: CASSYTQGADGAFF; CDR3 DNA: TGTGCCAGCAGTTATACGCAGGGGGCAGACGGAGCTTTCTTT; V gene: TRBV28; J gene: TRBJ1-1; clone size: .; D gene: TRBD1
CDR3 protein: CAWKGPSDGYTF; CDR3 DNA: TGTGCCTGGAAGGGCCCGTCCGATGGCTACACCTTC; V gene: TRBV30; J gene: TRBJ1-2; clone size: .; D gene: .
CDR3 protein: CAWSVQTEGYGYTF; CDR3 DNA: TGTGCCTGGAGTGTACAGACGGAGGGCTATGGCTACACCTTC; V gene: TRBV30; J gene: TRBJ1-2; clone size: .; D gene: .
CDR3 protein: CASSSWLSGANVLTF; CDR3 DNA: TGCGCCAGCAGTTCGTGGCTTTCTGGGGCCAACGTCCTGACTTTC; V gene: TRBV5-1; J gene: TRBJ2-6; clone size: .; D gene: .
CDR3 protein: CASSPVGTDIFYTEAFF; CDR3 DNA: TGTGCCAGCTCACCAGTAGGGACAGATATATTTTACACTGAAGCTTTCTTT; V gene: TRBV18; J gene: TRBJ1-1; clone size: .; D gene: TRBD1
CDR3 protein: CSVAGQLRTEAFF; CDR3 DNA: TGCAGCGTTGCGGGACAGTTGAGGACTGAAGCTTTCTTT; V gene: TRBV29-1; J gene: TRBJ1-1; clone size: .; D gene: TRBD1
CDR3 protein: CASSRGTSGRAVADTQYF; CDR3 DNA: TGCGCCAGCAGCCGGGGGACTAGCGGGAGGGCCGTGGCAGATACGCAGTATTTT; V gene: TRBV5-1; J gene: TRBJ2-3; clone size: .; D gene: TRBD2
CDR3 protein: CASSWSGVATGELFF; CDR3 DNA: TGTGCCAGCAGTTGGTCCGGAGTCGCCACCGGGGAGCTGTTTTTT; V gene: TRBV6-5; J gene: TRBJ2-2; clone size: .; D gene: .
CDR3 protein: CASSLTADTSYEQYF; CDR3 DNA: TGTGCCAGCAGCTTAACGGCGGATACCTCCTACGAGCAGTACTTC; V gene: TRBV7-3; J gene: TRBJ2-7; clone size: .; D gene: .
CDR3 protein: CASSRDGPLGGGYTF; CDR3 DNA: TGTGCCAGCTCCCGGGACGGGCCCCTAGGAGGCGGCTACACCTTC; V gene: TRBV18; J gene: TRBJ1-2; clone size: once; D gene: .
CDR3 protein: CASSLATLGETQYF; CDR3 DNA: TGTGCCAGCAGCTTAGCAACTCTGGGGGAGACCCAGTACTTC; V gene: TRBV7-9; J gene: TRBJ2-5; clone size: .; D gene: .
CDR3 protein: CASSLDARVGRFGNEQFF; CDR3 DNA: TGCGCCAGCAGCTTGGATGCTAGAGTGGGCCGGTTTGGCAATGAGCAGTTCTTC; V gene: TRBV5-1; J gene: TRBJ2-1; clone size: .; D gene: .
CDR3 protein: CASSSGRGSTDTQYF; CDR3 DNA: TGTGCCAGCAGTAGCGGGAGGGGGAGCACAGATACGCAGTATTTT; V gene: TRBV7-3; J gene: TRBJ2-3; clone size: .; D gene: TRBD2
CDR3 protein: CASSLLAGIYYEQYF; CDR3 DNA: TGCGCCAGCAGCTTGCTCGCGGGGATATACTACGAGCAGTACTTC; V gene: TRBV5-1; J gene: TRBJ2-7; clone size: .; D gene: .
CDR3 protein: CASSLGTGWSTEAFF; CDR3 DNA: TGTGCCAGCAGCCTAGGGACAGGCTGGAGCACTGAAGCTTTCTTT; V gene: TRBV14; J gene: TRBJ1-1; clone size: few; D gene: TRBD1
CDR3 protein: CASSQRPGYAYEQYF; CDR3 DNA: TGTGCCAGCAGCCAGAGACCGGGATACGCCTACGAGCAGTACTTC; V gene: TRBV11-3; J gene: TRBJ2-7; clone size: .; D gene: .
CDR3 protein: CASSLDDRGQGWNEQFF; CDR3 DNA: TGCGCCAGCAGCTTGGATGACAGGGGCCAGGGGTGGAATGAGCAGTTCTTC; V gene: TRBV5-1; J gene: TRBJ2-1; clone size: .; D gene: TRBD1
CDR3 protein: CASSGPLSVVDEQFF; CDR3 DNA: TGTGCCAGCAGTGGACCTCTCTCGGTGGTGGATGAGCAGTTCTTC; V gene: TRBV6-6; J gene: TRBJ2-1; clone size: .; D gene: .
CDR3 protein: CASSDGLAAREQYF; CDR3 DNA: TGTGCCAGCAGCGATGGACTAGCGGCGCGGGAGCAGTACTTC; V gene: TRBV2; J gene: TRBJ2-7; clone size: .; D gene: TRBD2